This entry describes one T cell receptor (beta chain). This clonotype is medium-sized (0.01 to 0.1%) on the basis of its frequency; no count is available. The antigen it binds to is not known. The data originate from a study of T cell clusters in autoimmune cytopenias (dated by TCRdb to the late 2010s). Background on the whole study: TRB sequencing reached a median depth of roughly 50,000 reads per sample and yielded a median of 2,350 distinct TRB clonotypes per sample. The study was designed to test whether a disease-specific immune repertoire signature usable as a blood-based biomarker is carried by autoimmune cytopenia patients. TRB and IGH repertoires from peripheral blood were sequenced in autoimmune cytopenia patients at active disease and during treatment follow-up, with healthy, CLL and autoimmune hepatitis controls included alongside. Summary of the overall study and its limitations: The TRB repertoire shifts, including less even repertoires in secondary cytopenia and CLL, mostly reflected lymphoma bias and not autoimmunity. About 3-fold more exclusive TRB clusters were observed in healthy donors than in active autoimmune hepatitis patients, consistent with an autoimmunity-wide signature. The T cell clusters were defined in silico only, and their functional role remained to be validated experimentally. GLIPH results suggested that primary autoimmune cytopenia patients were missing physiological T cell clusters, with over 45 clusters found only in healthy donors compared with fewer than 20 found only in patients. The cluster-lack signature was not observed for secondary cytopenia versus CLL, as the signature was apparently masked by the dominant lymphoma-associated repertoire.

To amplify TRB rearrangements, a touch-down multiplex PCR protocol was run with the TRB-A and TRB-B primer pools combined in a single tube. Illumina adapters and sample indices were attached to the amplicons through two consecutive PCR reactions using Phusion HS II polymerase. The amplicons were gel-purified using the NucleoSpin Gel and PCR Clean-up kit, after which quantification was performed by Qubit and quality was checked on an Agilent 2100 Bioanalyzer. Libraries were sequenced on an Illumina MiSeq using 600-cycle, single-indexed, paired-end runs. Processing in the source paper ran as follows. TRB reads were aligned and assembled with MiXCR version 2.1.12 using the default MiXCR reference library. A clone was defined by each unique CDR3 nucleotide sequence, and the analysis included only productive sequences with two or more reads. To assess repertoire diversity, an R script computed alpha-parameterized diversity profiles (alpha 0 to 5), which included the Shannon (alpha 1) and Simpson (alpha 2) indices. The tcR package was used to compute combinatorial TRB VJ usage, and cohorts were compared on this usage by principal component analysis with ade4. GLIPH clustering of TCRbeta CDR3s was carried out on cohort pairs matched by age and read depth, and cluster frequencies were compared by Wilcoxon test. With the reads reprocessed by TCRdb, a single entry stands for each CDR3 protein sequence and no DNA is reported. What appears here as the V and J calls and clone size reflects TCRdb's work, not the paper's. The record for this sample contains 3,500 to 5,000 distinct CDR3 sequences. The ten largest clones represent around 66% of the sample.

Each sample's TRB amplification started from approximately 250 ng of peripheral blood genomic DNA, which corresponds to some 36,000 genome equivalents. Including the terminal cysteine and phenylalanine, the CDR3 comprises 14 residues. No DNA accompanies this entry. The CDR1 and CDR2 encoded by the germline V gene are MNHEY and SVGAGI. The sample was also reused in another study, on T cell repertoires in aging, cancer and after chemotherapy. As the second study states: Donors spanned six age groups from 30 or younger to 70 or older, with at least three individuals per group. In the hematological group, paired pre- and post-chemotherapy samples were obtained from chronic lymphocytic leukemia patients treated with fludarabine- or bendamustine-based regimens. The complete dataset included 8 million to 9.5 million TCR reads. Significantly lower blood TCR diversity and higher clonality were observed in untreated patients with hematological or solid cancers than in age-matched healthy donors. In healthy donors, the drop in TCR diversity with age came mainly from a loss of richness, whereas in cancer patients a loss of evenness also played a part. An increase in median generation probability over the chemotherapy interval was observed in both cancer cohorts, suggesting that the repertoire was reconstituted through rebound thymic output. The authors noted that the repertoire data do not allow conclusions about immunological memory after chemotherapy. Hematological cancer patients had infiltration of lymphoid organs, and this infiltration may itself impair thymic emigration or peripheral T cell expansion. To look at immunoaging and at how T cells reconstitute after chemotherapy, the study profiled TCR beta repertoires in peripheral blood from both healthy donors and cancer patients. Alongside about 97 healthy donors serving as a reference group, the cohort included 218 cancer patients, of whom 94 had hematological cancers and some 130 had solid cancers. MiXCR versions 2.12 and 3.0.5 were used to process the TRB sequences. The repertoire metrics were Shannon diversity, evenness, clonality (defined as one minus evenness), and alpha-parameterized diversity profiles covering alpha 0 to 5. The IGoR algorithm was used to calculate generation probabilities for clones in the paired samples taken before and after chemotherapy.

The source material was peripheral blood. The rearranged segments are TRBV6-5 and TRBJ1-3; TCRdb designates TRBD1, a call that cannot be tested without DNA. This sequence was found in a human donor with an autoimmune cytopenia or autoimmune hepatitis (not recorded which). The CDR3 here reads CASSYDPGGNTIYF.